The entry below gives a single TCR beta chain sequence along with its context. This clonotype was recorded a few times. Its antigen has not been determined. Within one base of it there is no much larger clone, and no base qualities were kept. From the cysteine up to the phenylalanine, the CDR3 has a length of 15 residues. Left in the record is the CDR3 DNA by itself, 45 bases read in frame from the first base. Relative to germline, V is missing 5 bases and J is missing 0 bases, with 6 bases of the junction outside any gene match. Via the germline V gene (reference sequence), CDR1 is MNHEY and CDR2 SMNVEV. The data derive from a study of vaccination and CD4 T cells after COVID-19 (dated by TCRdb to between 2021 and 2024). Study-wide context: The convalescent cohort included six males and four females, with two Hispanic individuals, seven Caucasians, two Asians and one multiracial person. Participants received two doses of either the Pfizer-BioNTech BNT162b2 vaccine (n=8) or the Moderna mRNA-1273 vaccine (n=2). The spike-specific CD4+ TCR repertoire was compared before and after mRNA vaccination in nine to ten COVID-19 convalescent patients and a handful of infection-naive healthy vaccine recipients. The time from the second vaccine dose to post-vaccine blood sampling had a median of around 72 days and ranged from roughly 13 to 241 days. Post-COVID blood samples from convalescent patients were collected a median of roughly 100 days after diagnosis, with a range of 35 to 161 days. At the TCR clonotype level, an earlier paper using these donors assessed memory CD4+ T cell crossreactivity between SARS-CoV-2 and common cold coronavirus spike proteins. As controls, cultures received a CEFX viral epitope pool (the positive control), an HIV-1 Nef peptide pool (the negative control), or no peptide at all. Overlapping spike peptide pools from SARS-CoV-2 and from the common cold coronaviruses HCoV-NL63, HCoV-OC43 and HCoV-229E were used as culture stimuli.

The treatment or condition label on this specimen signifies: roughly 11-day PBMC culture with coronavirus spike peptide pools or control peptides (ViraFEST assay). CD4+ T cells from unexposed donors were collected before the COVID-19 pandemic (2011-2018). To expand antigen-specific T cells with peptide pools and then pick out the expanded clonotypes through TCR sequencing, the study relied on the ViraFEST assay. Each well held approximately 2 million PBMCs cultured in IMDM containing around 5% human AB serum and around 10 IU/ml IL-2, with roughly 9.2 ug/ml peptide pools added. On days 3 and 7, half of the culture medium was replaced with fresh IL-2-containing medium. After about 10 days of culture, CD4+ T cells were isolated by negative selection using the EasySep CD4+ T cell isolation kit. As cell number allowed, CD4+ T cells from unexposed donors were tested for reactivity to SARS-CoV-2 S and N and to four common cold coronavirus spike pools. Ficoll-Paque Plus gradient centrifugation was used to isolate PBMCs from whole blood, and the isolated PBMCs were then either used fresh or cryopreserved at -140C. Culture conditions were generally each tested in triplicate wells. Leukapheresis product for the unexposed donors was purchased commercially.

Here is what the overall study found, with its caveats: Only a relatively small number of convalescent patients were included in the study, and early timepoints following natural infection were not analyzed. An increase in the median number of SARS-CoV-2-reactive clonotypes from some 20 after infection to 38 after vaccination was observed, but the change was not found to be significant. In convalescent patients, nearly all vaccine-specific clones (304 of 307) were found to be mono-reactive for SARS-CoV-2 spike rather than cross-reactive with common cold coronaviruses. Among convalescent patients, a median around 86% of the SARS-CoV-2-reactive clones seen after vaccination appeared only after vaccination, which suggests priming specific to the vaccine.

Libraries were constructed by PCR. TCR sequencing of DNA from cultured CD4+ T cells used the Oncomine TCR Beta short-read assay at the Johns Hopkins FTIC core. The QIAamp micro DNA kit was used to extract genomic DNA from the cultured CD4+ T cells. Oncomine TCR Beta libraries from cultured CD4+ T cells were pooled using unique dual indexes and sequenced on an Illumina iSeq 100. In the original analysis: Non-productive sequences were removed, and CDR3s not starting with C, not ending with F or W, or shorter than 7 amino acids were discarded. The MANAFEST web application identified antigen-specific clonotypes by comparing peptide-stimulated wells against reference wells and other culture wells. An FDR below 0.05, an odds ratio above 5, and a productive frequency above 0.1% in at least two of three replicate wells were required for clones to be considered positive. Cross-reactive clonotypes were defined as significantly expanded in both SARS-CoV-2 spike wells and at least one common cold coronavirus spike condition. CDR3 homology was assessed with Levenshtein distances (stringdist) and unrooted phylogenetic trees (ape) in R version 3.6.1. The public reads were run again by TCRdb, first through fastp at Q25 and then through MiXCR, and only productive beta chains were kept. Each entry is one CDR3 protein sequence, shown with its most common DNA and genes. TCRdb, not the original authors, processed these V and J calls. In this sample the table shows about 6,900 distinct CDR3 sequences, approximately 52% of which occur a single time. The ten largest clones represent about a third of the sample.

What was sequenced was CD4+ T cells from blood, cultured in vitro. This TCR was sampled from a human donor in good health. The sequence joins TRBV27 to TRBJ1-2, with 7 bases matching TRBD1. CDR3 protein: CASSPNRGSNYGYTF. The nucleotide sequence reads TGTGCCAGCAGTCCAAACAGGGGTTCTAACTATGGCTACACCTTC.